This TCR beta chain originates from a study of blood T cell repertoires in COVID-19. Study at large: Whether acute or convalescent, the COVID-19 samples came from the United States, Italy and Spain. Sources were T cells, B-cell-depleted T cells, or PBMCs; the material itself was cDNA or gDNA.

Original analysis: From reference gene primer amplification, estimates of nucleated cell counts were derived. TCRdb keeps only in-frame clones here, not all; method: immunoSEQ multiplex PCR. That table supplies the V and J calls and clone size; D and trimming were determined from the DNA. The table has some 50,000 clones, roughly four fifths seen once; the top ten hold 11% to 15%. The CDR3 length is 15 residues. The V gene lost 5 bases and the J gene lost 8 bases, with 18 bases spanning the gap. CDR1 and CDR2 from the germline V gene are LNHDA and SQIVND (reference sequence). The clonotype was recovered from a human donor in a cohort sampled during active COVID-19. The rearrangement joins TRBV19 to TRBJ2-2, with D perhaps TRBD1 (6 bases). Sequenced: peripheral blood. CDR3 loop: CASSPQQGDYGELFF. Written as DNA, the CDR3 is TGTGCCAGTAGTCCCCAACAGGGAGATTATGGGGAGCTGTTTTTT.